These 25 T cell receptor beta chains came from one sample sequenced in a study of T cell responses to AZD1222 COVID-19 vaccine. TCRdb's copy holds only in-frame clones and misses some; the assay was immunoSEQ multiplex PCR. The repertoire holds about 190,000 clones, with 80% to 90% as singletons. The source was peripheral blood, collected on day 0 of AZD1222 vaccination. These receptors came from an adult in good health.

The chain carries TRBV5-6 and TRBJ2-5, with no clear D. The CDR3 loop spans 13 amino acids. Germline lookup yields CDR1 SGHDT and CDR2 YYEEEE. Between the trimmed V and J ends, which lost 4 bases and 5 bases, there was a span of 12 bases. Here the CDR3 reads CASSEGLVETQYF. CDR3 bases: TGTGCCAGCAGCGAAGGCCTAGTTGAGACCCAGTACTTC. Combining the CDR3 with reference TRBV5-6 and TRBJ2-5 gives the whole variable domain DAGVTQSPTHLIKTRGQQVTLRCSPKSGHDTVSWYQQALGQGPQFIFQYYEEEERQRGNFPDRFSGHQFPNYSSELNVNALLLGDSALYLCASSEGLVETQYFGPGTRLLVL.

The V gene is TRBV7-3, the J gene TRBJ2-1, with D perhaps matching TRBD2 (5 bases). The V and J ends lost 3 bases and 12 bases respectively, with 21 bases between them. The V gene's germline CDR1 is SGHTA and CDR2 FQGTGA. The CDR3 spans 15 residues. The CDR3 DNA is TGTGCCAGCAGCTTGCTAGCTCAAGGGATATCCCCGCAGTTCTTC. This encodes CASSLLAQGISPQFF. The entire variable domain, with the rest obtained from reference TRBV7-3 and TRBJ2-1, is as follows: GAGVSQTPSNKVTEKGKYVELRCDPISGHTALYWYRQSLGQGPEFLIYFQGTGAADDSGLPNDRFFAVRPEGSVSTLKIQRTERGDSAVYLCASSLLAQGISPQFFGPGTRLTVL.

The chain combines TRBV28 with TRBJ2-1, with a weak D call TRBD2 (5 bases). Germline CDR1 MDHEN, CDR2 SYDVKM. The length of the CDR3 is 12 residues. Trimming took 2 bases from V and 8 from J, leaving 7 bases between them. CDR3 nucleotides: TGTGCCAGCAGTTTACGGGGTGATGAGCAGTTCTTC. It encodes CASSLRGDEQFF.

Here the CDR3 DNA reads TGTGCCAGCAGCCAAGATTCGGACAGCACCATATATTTT. It specifies CASSQDSDSTIYF. This chain links TRBV4-2 with TRBJ1-3, with D perhaps matching TRBD1 (6 bases). Trimming left V 0 bases short and J 9 bases short, with 9 bases between. The CDR3 has 13 residues. Looked up from germline, CDR1 is LGHNA and CDR2 is YNFKEQ.

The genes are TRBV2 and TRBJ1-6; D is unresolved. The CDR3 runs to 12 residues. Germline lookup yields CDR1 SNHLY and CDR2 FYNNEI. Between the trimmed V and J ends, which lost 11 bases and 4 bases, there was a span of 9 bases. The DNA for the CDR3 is TGTGCCTCGACGGCTTATAATTCACCCCTCCACTTT. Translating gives CASTAYNSPLHF.

The CDR3 nucleotides read TGTGCCAGCAGTGAAGACAGAATGACCTACGAGCAGTACTTC. Residues: CASSEDRMTYEQYF. The chain employs TRBV2 and TRBJ2-7, with D uncertain. The CDR3 covers 14 residues. Deletions cut 1 base from V and 2 bases from J, with 9 bases between. Germline V CDR1 and CDR2: SNHLY, FYNNEI.

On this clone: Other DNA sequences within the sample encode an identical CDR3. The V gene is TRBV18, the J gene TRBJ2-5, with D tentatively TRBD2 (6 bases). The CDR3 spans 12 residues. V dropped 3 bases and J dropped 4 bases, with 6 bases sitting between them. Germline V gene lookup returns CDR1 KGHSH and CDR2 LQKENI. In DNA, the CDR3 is TGTGCCAGCTCACCGGGGGGAGAGACCCAGTACTTC. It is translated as CASSPGGETQYF. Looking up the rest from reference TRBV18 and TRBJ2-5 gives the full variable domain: NAGVMQNPRHLVRRRGQEARLRCSPMKGHSHVYWYRQLPEEGLKFMVYLQKENIIDESGMPKERFSAEFPKEGPSILRIQQVVRGDSAAYFCASSPGGETQYFGPGTRLLVL.

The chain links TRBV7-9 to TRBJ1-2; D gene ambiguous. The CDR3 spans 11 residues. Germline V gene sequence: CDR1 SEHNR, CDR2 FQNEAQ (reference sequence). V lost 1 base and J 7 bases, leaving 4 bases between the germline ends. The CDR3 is CASSLEAGYTF. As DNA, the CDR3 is TGTGCCAGCAGCTTAGAGGCTGGCTACACCTTC.

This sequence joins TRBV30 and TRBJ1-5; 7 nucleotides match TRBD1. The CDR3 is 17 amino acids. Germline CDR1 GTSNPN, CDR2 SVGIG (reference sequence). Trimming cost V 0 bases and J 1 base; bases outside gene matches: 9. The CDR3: CAWSVLSGGLSNQPQHF. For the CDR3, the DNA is TGTGCCTGGAGTGTACTCTCAGGGGGTCTAAGCAATCAGCCCCAGCATTTT.

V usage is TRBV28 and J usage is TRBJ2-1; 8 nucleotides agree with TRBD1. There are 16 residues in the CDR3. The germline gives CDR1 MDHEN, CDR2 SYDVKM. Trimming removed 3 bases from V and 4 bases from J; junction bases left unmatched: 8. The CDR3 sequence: CASSLLDRGLYNEQFF. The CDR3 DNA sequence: TGTGCCAGCAGTTTGCTAGACAGGGGACTTTACAATGAGCAGTTCTTC.

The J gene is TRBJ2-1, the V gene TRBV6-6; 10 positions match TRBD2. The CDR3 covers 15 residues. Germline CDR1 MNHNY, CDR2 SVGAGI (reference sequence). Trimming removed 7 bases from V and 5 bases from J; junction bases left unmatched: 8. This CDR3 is CASKLAGGRHNEQFF. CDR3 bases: TGTGCCAGCAAATTAGCGGGGGGACGCCACAATGAGCAGTTCTTC.

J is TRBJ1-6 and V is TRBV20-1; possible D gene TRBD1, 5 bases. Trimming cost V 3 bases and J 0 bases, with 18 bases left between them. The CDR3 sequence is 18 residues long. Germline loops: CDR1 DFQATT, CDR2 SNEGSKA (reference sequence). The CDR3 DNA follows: TGCAGTGCTAGTTCAGGGTTTCGGGCAAGCTCCTATAATTCACCCCTCCACTTT. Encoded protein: CSASSGFRASSYNSPLHF.

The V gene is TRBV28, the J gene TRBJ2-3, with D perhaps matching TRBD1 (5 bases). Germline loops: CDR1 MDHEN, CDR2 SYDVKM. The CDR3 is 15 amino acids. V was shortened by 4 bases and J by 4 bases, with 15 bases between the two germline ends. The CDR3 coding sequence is TGTGCCAGCAGTTCCAGGGTTACTTTGGCAGATACGCAGTATTTT. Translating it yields CASSSRVTLADTQYF.

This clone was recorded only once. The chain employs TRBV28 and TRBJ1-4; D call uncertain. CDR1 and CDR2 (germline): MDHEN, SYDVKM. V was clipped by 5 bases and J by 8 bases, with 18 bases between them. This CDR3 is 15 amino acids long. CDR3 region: CASSRSGPTKEKLFF. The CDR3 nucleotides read TGTGCCAGCAGTCGATCCGGGCCAACGAAGGAAAAACTGTTTTTT.

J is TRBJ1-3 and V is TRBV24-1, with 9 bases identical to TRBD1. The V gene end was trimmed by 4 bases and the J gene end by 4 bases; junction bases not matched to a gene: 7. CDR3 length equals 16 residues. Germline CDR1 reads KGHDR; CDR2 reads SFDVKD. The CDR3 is CATSDPGQGDGNTIYF. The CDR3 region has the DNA TGTGCCACCAGTGACCCGGGACAGGGAGACGGAAACACCATATATTTT.

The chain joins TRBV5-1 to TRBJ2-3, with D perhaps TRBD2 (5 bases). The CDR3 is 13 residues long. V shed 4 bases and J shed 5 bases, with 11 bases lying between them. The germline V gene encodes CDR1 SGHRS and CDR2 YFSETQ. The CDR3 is CASSRAAGDTQYF. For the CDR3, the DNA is TGCGCCAGCAGCCGAGCGGCGGGAGATACGCAGTATTTT.

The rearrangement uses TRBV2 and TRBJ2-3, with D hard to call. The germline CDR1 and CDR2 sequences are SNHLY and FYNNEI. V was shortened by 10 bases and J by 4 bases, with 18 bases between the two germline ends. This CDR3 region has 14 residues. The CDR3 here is CAISVRRQPDTQYF. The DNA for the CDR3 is TGTGCCATATCTGTCCGTCGGCAACCAGATACGCAGTATTTT. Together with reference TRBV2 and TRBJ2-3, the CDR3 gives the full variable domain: EPEVTQTPSHQVTQMGQEVILRCVPISNHLYFYWYRQILGQKVEFLVSFYNNEISEKSEIFDDQFSVERPDGSNFTLKIRSTKLEDSAMYFCAISVRRQPDTQYFGPGTRLTVL.

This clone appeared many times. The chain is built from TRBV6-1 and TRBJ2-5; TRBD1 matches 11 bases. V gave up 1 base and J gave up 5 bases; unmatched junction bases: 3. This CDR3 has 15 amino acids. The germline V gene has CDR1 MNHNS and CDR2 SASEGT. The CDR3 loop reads CASSEGTGGVETQYF. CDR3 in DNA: TGTGCCAGCAGTGAAGGGACAGGGGGCGTGGAGACCCAGTACTTC.

The CDR3 nucleotides are TGTGCCAGCAGCTTAGGGCCAGGTTACGAGCAGTACTTC. Residues: CASSLGPGYEQYF. V gene TRBV11-3 combines with J gene TRBJ2-7; D gene uncertain. This CDR3 has 13 amino acids. V lost 1 base to trimming and J lost 4 bases, with 8 bases between them. Per germline, CDR1 SGHNT and CDR2 YENEEA.

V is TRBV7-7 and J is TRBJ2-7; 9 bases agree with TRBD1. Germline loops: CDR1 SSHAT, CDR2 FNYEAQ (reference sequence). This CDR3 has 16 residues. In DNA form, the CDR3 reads TGTGCTAGCAGCCTCCACCCCCCGGCCCGGGGGGACAGGGCGAACGTC. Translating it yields CASSLHPPARGDRANV.

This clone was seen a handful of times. The CDR3 protein is CASRVGLAGGLSYNEQFF. DNA of the CDR3: TGTGCCAGCAGGGTGGGACTAGCGGGGGGGCTATCCTACAATGAGCAGTTCTTC. This rearrangement joins TRBV7-2 to TRBJ2-1; 16 nucleotides align to TRBD2. The CDR3 runs to 18 residues. From germline, CDR1 is SGHTA and CDR2 FQGNSA. V shed 6 bases, J shed 1 base, and the junction held 6 bases outside the gene matches.

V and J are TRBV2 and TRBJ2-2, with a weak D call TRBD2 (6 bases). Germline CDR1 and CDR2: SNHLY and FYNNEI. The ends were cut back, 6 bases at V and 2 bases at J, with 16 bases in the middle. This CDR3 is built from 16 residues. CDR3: CASRGGVMENTGELFF. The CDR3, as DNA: TGTGCCAGCAGGGGGGGTGTGATGGAAAACACCGGGGAGCTGTTTTTT.

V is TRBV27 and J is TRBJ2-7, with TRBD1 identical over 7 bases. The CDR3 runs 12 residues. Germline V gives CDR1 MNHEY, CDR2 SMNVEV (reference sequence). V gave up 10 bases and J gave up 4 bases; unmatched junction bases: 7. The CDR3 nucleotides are TGTGCCACCCGCAGGGGGAGATACGAGCAGTACTTC. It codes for CATRRGRYEQYF.

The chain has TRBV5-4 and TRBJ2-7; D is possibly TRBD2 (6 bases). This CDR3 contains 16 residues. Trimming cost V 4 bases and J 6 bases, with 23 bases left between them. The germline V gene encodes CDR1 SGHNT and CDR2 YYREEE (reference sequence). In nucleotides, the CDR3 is TGTGCCAGCAGCCTCCGAGAGGGGCGGGGAGGCGTCGAGCAGTACGTC. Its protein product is CASSLREGRGGVEQYV.

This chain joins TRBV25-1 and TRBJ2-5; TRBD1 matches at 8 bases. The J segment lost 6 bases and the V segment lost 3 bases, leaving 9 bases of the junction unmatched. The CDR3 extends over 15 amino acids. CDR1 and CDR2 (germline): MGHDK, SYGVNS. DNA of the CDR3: TGTGCCAGCAGTGACGGTTGGCAGGGGGCCCAGACCCAGTACTTC. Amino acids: CASSDGWQGAQTQYF. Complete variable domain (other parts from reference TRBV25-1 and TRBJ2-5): EADIYQTPRYLVIGTGKKITLECSQTMGHDKMYWYQQDPGMELHLIHYSYGVNSTEKGDLSSESTVSRIRTEHFPLTLESARPSHTSQYLCASSDGWQGAQTQYFGPGTRLLVL.